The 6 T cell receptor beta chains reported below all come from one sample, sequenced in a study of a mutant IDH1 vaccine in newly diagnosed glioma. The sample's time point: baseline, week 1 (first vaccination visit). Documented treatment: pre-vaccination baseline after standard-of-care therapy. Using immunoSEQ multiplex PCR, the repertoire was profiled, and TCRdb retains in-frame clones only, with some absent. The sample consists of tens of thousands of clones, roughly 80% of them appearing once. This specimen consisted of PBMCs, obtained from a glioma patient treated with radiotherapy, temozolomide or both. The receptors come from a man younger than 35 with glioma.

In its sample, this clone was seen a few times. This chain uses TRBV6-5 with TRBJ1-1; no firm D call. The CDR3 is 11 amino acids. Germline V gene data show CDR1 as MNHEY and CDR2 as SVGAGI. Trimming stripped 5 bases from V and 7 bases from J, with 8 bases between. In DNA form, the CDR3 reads TGTGCCAGCAGTCAAAATTTTGAAGCTTTCTTT. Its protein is CASSQNFEAFF.

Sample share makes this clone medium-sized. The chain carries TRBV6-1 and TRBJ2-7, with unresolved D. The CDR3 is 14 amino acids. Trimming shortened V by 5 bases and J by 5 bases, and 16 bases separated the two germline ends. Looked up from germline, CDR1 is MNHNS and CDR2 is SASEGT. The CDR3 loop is CASSQRYPPHEQYF. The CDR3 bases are TGTGCCAGCAGTCAGAGATACCCTCCCCACGAGCAGTACTTC.

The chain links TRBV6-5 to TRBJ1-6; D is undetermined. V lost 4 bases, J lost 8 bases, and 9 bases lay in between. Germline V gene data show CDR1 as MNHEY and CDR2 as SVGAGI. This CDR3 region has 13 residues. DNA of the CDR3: TGTGCCAGCAGTTGGCTGGACTATTCACCCCTCCACTTT. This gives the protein CASSWLDYSPLHF.

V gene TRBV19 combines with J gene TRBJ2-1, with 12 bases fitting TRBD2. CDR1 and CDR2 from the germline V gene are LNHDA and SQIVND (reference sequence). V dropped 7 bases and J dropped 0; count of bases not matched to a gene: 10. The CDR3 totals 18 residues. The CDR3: CASTKGTSGFSSYNEQFF. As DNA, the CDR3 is TGTGCCAGTACCAAAGGGACTAGCGGGTTTAGCTCCTACAATGAGCAGTTCTTC.

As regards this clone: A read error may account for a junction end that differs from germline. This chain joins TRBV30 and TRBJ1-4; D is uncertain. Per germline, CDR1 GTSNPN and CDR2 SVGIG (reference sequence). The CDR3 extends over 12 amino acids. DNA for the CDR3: TGTGCCTGCGATCATGGGGTAAAAAAGCTGTTTTTT. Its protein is CACDHGVKKLFF.

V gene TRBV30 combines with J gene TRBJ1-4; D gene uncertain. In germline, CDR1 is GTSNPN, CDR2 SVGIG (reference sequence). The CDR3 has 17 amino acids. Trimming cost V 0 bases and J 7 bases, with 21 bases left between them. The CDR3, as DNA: TGTGCCTGGAGTGTACTTCGAGTCTTAGGGCCCAGTGAAAAACTGTTTTTT. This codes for CAWSVLRVLGPSEKLFF.